The 8 T cell receptor beta chains listed next were all sequenced from one sample in a study of identical twins. Via MiXCR, TCRdb re-called the 5' RACE reads, giving one row per CDR3 protein. The sample consists of 450,000 to 650,000 distinct CDR3 sequences, approximately 14% of them appearing once. These data were likewise used in another study, on yellow fever vaccine responses in identical twins.

The sample comprised CD4+ T cells sorted from blood. The receptor set was obtained from a woman aged 18-35 years in good health.

Only a few counts were recorded for this clonotype. The chain couples TRBV2 to TRBJ2-1, with 13 positions matching TRBD2. The length of the CDR3 is 15 residues. V shed 4 bases, J shed 8 bases, and the junction held 5 bases outside the gene matches. Germline V lookup: CDR1 SNHLY, CDR2 FYNNEI. CDR3 residues: CASSGTSGGNYEQFF. The CDR3 bases are TGTGCCAGCAGTGGGACTAGCGGGGGTAACTATGAGCAGTTCTTC.

Concerning this clonotype itself: This clone may be a read error of a much larger clone one base away. The chain is built from TRBV5-1 and TRBJ2-1; tentatively, D is TRBD1 (5 bases). The CDR3 contains 14 residues. Per germline, CDR1 SGHRS and CDR2 YFSETQ. The CDR3 nucleotides read TGCGCCAGCAGCTTGTACGACAGTTACAATGAGCAGTCCTTC. Protein: CASSLYDSYNEQSF.

This clonotype was seen a handful of times. The chain has TRBV20-1 and TRBJ2-1; D gene ambiguous. There are 14 residues in the CDR3. The germline V and J ends were trimmed by 4 bases and 6 bases, with 16 bases remaining between them. Germline V gene lookup returns CDR1 DFQATT and CDR2 SNEGSKA (reference sequence). The CDR3 is CSATRRPPLNEQFF. Here the CDR3 DNA reads TGCAGTGCTACTCGCAGGCCTCCCCTCAATGAGCAGTTCTTC.

This clonotype was seen a handful of times. The chain couples TRBV6-1 to TRBJ2-4, with a tentative D call TRBD2 (5 bases). Germline V CDR1 and CDR2: MNHNS, SASEGT. The CDR3 has 14 residues. V lost 8 bases and J lost 6, with 17 bases in between. CDR3 sequence reads: CASSMDAAGNIQYF. The CDR3 region has the DNA TGTGCCAGCTCTATGGACGCGGCGGGAAACATTCAGTACTTC.

V gene TRBV28 combines with J gene TRBJ1-1; 8 bases agree with TRBD1. CDR1 and CDR2 (germline): MDHEN, SYDVKM. The CDR3 has 16 residues. V lost 5 bases to trimming and J lost 0 bases; unmatched junction nucleotides: 8. The CDR3 DNA is TGTGCCAGCAGTAAAAGGACAGGGAGAATGAACACTGAAGCTTTCTTT. Translation gives CASSKRTGRMNTEAFF.

The V call is TRBV20-1, the J call TRBJ2-3; no definite D call. The V and J ends lost 0 bases and 2 bases respectively, with 9 bases between them. Germline loops: CDR1 DFQATT, CDR2 SNEGSKA (reference sequence). The CDR3 is 14 residues long. For the CDR3, the DNA is TGCAGTGCTAGAGATGGGTCGTCCACAGATACGCAGTATTTT. Translating it yields CSARDGSSTDTQYF.

The rearrangement joins TRBV7-9 to TRBJ2-3; TRBD2 might be the D (5 bases). The CDR3 is made up of 14 amino acids. Trimming took 2 bases from V and 6 from J, leaving 12 bases between them. Per the germline V gene, CDR1 is SEHNR and CDR2 is FQNEAQ (reference sequence). In DNA form, the CDR3 reads TGTGCCAGCAGCTTAATCGAGGGCGGGGATACGCAGTATTTT. Its protein product is CASSLIEGGDTQYF.

This clonotype was picked up many times. The chain employs TRBV7-2 and TRBJ1-5; a weak D match, TRBD1 (5 bases). CDR3 length: 15 residues. Germline V lookup: CDR1 SGHTA, CDR2 FQGNSA. The V gene lost 1 base and the J gene lost 0 bases, with 7 bases spanning the gap. The CDR3 spells CASSLGGTSNQPQHF. Here the CDR3 DNA reads TGTGCCAGCAGCTTAGGAGGGACTAGCAATCAGCCCCAGCATTTT.